This T cell receptor (beta chain) was captured by sequencing in a study of CD8 T cells in ankylosing spondylitis. This clonotype showed up many times. As yet, its antigen is unknown. Study results and limitations: Certain motif variants had earlier appeared in reactive arthritis synovial fluid and blood.

TCRdb re-called the 5' RACE reads through MiXCR, storing one row per CDR3 protein. The table has about 260,000 distinct CDR3 sequences, about 20% seen once. V was cut by 4 bases and J by 5 bases, with 11 bases left in between. CDR3 size: 12 residues. The germline V gene has CDR1 DFQATT and CDR2 SNEGSKA (reference sequence). The receptor's source is a male donor with ankylosing spondylitis or in good health (not recorded which). The sample consisted of blood, either unsorted or a sorted T cell fraction (not recorded which). J is TRBJ1-2 and V is TRBV20-1; a possible D gene is TRBD1 (6 bases). The CDR3 here is CSAIRGAYGYTF. CDR3 in DNA: TGCAGTGCTATACGGGGGGCGTATGGCTACACCTTC.